Sequencing of this TCR beta chain was carried out in a study of blood T cell repertoires in COVID-19. Turning to the study itself: Sites in the United States, Italy and Spain provided acute and convalescent COVID-19 samples.

Per the authors' pipeline: From reference gene primer amplification, estimates of nucleated cell counts were derived. This table comes from immunoSEQ multiplex PCR, and its TCRdb copy is limited to in-frame clones, with some not included. Clone size and the V and J calls come from that table; the DNA yielded D and trimming. The repertoire holds around 120,000 clones, with around four fifths as singletons. The CDR3 totals 14 residues. Germline loops: CDR1 MDHEN, CDR2 SYDVKM. Trimming took off 5 bases at V and 6 bases at J, with 17 bases between the two ends. The sample consisted of peripheral blood. V is TRBV28 and J is TRBJ2-7; maybe TRBD1 (7 bases). The clonotype was recovered from a human donor in a cohort sampled during active COVID-19. CDR3: CASSQGGTLGEQYF. CDR3 bases: TGTGCCAGCAGTCAGGGGGGCACCCTCGGCGAGCAGTACTTC.